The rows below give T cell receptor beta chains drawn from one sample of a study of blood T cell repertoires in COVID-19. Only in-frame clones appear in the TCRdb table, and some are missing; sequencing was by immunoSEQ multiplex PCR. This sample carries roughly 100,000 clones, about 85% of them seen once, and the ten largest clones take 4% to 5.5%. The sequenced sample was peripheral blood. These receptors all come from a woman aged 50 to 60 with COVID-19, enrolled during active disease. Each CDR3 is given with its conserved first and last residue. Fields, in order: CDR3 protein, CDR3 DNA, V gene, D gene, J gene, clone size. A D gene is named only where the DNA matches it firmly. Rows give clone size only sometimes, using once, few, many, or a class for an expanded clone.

CASSSQARDNEQFF,TGTGCCAGCAGCTCACAAGCCAGGGACAATGAGCAGTTCTTC,TRBV7-3,-,TRBJ2-1,-
CASSSTSGGLTDTQYF,TGCGCCAGCAGCTCGACTAGCGGGGGCCTCACAGATACGCAGTATTTT,TRBV5-1,TRBD2,TRBJ2-3,-
CASSEQGNYGYTF,TGTGCCAGCAGTGAACAGGGTAACTATGGCTACACCTTC,TRBV2,-,TRBJ1-2,-
CASSRDSRTEAFF,TGTGCCAGCAGCCGGGACAGCCGGACTGAAGCTTTCTTT,TRBV3-1/TRBV3-2,TRBD1,TRBJ1-1,-
CASSDKGDEQYF,TGTGCCAGCAGTGACAAGGGGGACGAGCAGTACTTC,TRBV6-4,-,TRBJ2-7,-
CASSYPETDQPQHF,TGTGCCAGCAGTTACCCAGAGACAGATCAGCCCCAGCATTTT,TRBV6-6,-,TRBJ1-5,-
CASSSLTVYGYTF,TGTGCCAGCAGTTCCCTGACAGTCTATGGCTACACCTTC,TRBV28,-,TRBJ1-2,-
CASTERGQPNTEAFF,TGTGCCAGCACCGAAAGGGGACAACCGAACACTGAAGCTTTCTTT,TRBV6-5,-,TRBJ1-1,few
CASSPPSGGAYEQYF,TGTGCCAGCAGCCCACCTAGCGGGGGGGCCTACGAGCAGTACTTC,TRBV3-1/TRBV3-2,TRBD2,TRBJ2-7,-
CAISEQGARSTEAFF,TGTGCCATCAGTGAGCAGGGTGCCAGATCCACTGAAGCTTTCTTT,TRBV10-3,-,TRBJ1-1,once
CASRAEGDTEAFF,TGTGCCAGCAGGGCAGAAGGAGACACTGAAGCTTTCTTT,TRBV6-5,-,TRBJ1-1,-